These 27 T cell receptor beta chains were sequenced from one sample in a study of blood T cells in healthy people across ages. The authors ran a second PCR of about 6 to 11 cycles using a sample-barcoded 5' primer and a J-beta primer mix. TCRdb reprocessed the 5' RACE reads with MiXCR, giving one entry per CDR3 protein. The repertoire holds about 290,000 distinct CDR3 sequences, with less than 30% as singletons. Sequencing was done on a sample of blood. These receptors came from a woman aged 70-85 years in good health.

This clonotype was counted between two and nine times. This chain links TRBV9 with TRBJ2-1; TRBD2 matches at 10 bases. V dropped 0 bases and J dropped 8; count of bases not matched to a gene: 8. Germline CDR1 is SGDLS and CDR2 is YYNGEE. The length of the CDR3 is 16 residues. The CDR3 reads CASSVGASGSIYEQFF. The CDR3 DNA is TGTGCCAGCAGCGTAGGGGCTAGCGGGAGTATCTATGAGCAGTTCTTC.

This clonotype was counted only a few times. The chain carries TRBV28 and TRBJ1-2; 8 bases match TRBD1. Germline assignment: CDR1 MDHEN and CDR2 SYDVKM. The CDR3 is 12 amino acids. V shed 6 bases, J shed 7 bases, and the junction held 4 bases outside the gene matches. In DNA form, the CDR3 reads TGTGCCAGCAGGTCCAGGGGGCTTGGCTACACCTTC. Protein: CASRSRGLGYTF.

The CDR3 bases are TGTGCCAGCAGCTCAAGAGGGACAGAGGTTTATGGCTACACCTTC. Amino acids: CASSSRGTEVYGYTF. The V gene is TRBV7-9, the J gene TRBJ1-2; 7 nucleotides line up with TRBD1. Trimming removed 4 bases from V and 5 bases from J; junction bases left unmatched: 10. The CDR3 totals 15 residues. Germline V lookup: CDR1 SEHNR, CDR2 FQNEAQ (reference sequence).

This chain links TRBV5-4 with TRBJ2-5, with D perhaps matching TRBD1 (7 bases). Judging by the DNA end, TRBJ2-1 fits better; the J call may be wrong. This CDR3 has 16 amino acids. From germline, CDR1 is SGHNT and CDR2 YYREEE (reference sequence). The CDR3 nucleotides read TGTGCCAGCAGCGCGGGCGGGACAGTGGAGGGCAATGAGCAGTTCTTC. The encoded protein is CASSAGGTVEGNEQFF.

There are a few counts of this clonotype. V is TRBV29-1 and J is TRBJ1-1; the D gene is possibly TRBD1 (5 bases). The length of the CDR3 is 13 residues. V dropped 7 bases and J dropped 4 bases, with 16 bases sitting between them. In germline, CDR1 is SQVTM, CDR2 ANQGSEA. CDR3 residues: CSAVRGGPTEAFF. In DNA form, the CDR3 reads TGCAGCGCTGTTCGTGGGGGTCCCACTGAAGCTTTCTTT.

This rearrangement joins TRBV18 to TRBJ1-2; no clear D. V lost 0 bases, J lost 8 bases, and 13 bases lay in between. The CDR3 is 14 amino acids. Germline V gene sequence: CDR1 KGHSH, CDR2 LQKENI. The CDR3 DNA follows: TGTGCCAGCTCACCACCGACCGCTACTGGGGGCTACACCTTC. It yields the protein CASSPPTATGGYTF.

CDR3 nucleotides: TGTGCCGGGATAGCGGGAGGGCTAAGCCATGAGCAGTTCTTC. This codes for CAGIAGGLSHEQFF. V is TRBV19 and J is TRBJ2-5, with 11 nucleotides matching TRBD2. Judging by the DNA end, TRBJ2-1 fits better; the J call may be wrong. The CDR3 contains 14 residues. Germline assignment: CDR1 LNHDA and CDR2 SQIVND (reference sequence).

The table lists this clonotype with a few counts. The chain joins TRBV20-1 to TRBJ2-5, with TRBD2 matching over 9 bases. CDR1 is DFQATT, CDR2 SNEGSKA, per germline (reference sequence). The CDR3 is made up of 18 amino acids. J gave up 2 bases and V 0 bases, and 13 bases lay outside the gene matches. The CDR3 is CSARDLTSGSLTQETQYF. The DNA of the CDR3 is TGCAGTGCTAGAGATCTGACTAGCGGCAGTCTAACTCAAGAGACCCAGTACTTC.

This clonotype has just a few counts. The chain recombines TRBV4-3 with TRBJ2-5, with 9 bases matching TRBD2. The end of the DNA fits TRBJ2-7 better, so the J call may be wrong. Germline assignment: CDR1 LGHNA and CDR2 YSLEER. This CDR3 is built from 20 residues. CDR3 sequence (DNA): TGCGCCAGCAGCCATCCCTCCGGCACTAGCGGGCCGAGAAGCTCCTACGAGCAGTACTTC. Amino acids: CASSHPSGTSGPRSSYEQYF.

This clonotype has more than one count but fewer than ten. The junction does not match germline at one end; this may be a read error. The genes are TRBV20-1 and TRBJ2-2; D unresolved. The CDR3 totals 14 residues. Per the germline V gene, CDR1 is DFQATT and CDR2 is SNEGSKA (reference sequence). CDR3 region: CSARLLPNSGELFF. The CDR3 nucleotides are TGCAGTGCTAGACTCCTCCCCAACAGCGGGGAGCTGTTTTTT.

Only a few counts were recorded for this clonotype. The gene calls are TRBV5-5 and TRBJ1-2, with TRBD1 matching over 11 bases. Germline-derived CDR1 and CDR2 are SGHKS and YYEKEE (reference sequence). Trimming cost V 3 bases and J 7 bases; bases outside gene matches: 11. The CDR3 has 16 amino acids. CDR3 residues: CASSSGQGAGSPGYTF. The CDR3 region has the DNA TGTGCCAGCAGCTCAGGACAGGGGGCCGGTTCACCTGGCTACACCTTC.

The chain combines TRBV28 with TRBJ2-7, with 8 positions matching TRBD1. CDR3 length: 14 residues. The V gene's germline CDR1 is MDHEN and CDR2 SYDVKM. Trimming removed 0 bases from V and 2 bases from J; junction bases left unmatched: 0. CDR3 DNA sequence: TGTGCCAGCAGTTTATGGGACAGGGCCTACGAGCAGTACTTC. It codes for CASSLWDRAYEQYF.

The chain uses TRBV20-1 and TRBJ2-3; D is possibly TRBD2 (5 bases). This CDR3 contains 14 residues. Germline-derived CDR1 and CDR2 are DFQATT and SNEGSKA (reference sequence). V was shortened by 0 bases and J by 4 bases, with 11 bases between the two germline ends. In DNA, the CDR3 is TGCAGTGCTAGAGATCCTACCGGGGCAGATACGCAGTATTTT. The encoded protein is CSARDPTGADTQYF.

CDR3 region: CASSLEADPTNEKLFF. Here the CDR3 DNA reads TGCGCCAGCAGCTTGGAGGCAGACCCAACTAATGAAAAACTGTTTTTT. V and J are TRBV5-1 and TRBJ1-4; unclear D gene. The germline CDR1 and CDR2 sequences are SGHRS and YFSETQ. V gave up 0 bases and J gave up 0 bases, with 9 bases separating them. The CDR3 has 16 residues.

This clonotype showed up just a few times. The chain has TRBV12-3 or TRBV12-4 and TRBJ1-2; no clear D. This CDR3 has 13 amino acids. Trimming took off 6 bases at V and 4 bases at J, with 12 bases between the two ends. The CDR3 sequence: CASRSTVGYGYTF. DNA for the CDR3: TGTGCCAGCAGAAGCACAGTGGGCTATGGCTACACCTTC.

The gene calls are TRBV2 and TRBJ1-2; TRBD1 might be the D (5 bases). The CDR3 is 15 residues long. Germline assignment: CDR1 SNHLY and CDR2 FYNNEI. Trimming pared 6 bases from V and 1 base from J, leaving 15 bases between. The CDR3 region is CASRRDVGGNYGYTF. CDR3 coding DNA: TGTGCCAGCAGGAGGGACGTGGGCGGTAACTATGGCTACACCTTC.

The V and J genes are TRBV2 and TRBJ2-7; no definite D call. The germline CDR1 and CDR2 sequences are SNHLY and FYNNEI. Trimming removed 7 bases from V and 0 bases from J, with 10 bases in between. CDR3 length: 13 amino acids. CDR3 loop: CASTVGDSYEQYF. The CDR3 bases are TGTGCCAGCACGGTGGGCGACTCCTACGAGCAGTACTTC.

Here the CDR3 reads CASSLDLSNTGELFF. CDR3 in DNA: TGCGCCAGCAGCTTGGATCTTTCGAACACCGGGGAGCTGTTTTTT. The V call is TRBV5-1, the J call TRBJ2-2; D is uncertain. V dropped 0 bases and J dropped 0 bases, with 6 bases sitting between them. The germline CDR1 and CDR2 sequences are SGHRS and YFSETQ. The CDR3 length is 15 residues.

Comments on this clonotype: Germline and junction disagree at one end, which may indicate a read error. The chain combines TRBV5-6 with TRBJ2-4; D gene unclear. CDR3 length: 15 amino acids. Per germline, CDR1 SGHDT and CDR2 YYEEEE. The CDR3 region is CAGSLEWNGKNIQYF. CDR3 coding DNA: TGTGCCGGCAGCTTGGAATGGAATGGCAAAAACATTCAGTACTTC.

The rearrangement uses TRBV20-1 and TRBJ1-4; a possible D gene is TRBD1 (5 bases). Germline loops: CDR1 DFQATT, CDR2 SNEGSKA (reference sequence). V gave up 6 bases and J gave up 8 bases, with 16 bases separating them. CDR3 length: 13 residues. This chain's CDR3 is CSAPGPSGEKLFF. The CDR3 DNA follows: TGCAGTGCCCCAGGGCCCAGCGGGGAAAAACTGTTTTTT.

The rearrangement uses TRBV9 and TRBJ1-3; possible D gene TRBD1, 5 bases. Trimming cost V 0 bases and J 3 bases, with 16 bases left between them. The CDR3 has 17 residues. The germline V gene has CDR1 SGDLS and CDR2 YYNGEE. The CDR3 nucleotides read TGTGCCAGCAGCGTAGCGTTAGGTCCGCAGGGTGGAAACACCATATATTTT. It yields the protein CASSVALGPQGGNTIYF.

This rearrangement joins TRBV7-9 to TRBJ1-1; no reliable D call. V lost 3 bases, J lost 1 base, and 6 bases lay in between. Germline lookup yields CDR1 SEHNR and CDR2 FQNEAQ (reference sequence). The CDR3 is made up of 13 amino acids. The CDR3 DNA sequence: TGTGCCAGCAGCTTCGGCCCGAACACTGAAGCTTTCTTT. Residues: CASSFGPNTEAFF.

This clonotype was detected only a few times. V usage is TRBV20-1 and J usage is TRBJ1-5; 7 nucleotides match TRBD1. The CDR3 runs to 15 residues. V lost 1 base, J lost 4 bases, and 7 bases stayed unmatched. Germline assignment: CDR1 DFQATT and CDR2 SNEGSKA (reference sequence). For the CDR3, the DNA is TGCAGTGCTAGAGGTCACAGGGGAAGAAATCAGCCCCAGCATTTT. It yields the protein CSARGHRGRNQPQHF.

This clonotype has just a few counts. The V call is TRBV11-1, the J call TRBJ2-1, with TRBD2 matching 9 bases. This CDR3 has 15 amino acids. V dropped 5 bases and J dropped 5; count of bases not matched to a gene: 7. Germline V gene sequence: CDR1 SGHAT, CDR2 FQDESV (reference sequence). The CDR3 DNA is TGTGCCAGCAGCGCTGCTAGCGGGGTAAACAATGAGCAGTTCTTC. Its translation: CASSAASGVNNEQFF.

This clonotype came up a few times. The DNA for the CDR3 is TGTGCCAGTAGACCCCCGGGACAGCAAGAGACCCAGTACTTC. This translates into CASRPPGQQETQYF. The chain couples TRBV19 to TRBJ2-5; TRBD1 agrees at 7 bases. V lost 6 bases to trimming and J lost 2 bases; unmatched junction nucleotides: 6. Germline loops: CDR1 LNHDA, CDR2 SQIVND (reference sequence). CDR3 length: 14 amino acids.

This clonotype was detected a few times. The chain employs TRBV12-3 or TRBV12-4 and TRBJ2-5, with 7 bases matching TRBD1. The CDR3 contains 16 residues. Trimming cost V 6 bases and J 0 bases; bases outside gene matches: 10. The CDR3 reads CASSEPGTEYQETQYF. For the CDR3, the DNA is TGTGCCAGCAGCGAACCCGGGACAGAGTACCAAGAGACCCAGTACTTC.

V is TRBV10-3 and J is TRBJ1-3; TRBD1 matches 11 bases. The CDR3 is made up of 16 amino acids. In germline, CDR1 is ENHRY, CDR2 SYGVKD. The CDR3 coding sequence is TGTGCGATTGGGACAGGGGGAAAGAGCTCTGGAAACACCATATATTTT. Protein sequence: CAIGTGGKSSGNTIYF.